These 13 T cell receptor beta chains were sequenced from one sample in a study of blood T cell repertoires in COVID-19. Data came from immunoSEQ multiplex PCR; TCRdb stores just in-frame clones and leaves some out. The table has around 92,000 clones, around 72% seen once; the top ten hold roughly 3.9%. Sequencing used peripheral blood. Receptor source: a man aged 70 or older with COVID-19, enrolled during active disease.

V is TRBV11-2 and J is TRBJ2-7; D is unclear. This CDR3 is built from 11 residues. Looked up from germline, CDR1 is SGHAT and CDR2 is FQNNGV. The V gene lost 6 bases and the J gene lost 5 bases, with 8 bases spanning the gap. CDR3 protein: CASSKANEQYF. As DNA, the CDR3 is TGTGCCAGCAGTAAAGCTAACGAGCAGTACTTC.

This chain joins TRBV7-2 and TRBJ2-7; D ambiguous. CDR3 length equals 14 residues. V shed 1 base and J shed 6 bases, with 13 bases lying between them. The V gene's germline CDR1 is SGHTA and CDR2 FQGNSA. The CDR3 reads CASSLVLSRVEQYF. The CDR3 nucleotides are TGTGCCAGCAGCTTAGTTTTGTCCCGGGTCGAGCAGTACTTC. The whole variable domain, remainder taken from reference TRBV7-2 and TRBJ2-7, is GAGVSQSPSNKVTEKGKDVELRCDPISGHTALYWYRQSLGQGLEFLIYFQGNSAPDKSGLPSDRFSAERTGGSVSTLTIQRTQQEDSAVYLCASSLVLSRVEQYFGPGTRLTVT.

This clone was seen more than once but under ten times. Within the sample, other DNA sequences also encode this same CDR3. The V gene is TRBV18, the J gene TRBJ1-2; the match to TRBD1 covers 8 bases. The J segment lost 4 bases and the V segment lost 3 bases, leaving 1 base of the junction unmatched. CDR1 and CDR2 (germline): KGHSH, LQKENI. CDR3 length: 13 residues. The CDR3 DNA reads as TGTGCCAGCTCACCCGGACAGGGCTATGGCTACACCTTC. Its protein is CASSPGQGYGYTF.

The chain carries TRBV18 and TRBJ2-7, with TRBD2 matching 8 bases. The germline gives CDR1 KGHSH, CDR2 LQKENI. Trimming at V came to 4 bases and at J to 4 bases, leaving 6 bases not matched to a gene. This CDR3 is built from 14 residues. The CDR3 DNA reads TGTGCCAGCTCACATACCGGGGGGGGATACGAGCAGTACTTC. It is translated as CASSHTGGGYEQYF.

The chain couples TRBV20-1 to TRBJ2-1; 8 nucleotides line up with TRBD2. The germline V gene has CDR1 DFQATT and CDR2 SNEGSKA (reference sequence). The V and J ends lost 6 bases and 12 bases, in that order; junction bases with no gene match: 7. The CDR3 spans 11 residues. The CDR3 sequence is CSARAGGPQFF. CDR3 in DNA: TGCAGTGCCAGGGCGGGGGGACCGCAGTTCTTC.

V and J are TRBV4-1 and TRBJ2-1, with 8 bases that match TRBD1. After removal of 4 bases from V and 9 bases from J, the junction contained 14 bases not matched to a gene. Germline CDR1 and CDR2: MGHRA and YSYEKL. The CDR3 length is 16 residues. The CDR3 DNA reads TGCGCCAGCAGCCCAGCCAGGGGGCAAGTCATCAGTGAGCAGTTCTTC. Translating it yields CASSPARGQVISEQFF.

The V call is TRBV7-8, the J call TRBJ1-5; 9 nucleotides match TRBD1. Germline values: CDR1 SGHVS, CDR2 FQNEAQ. Trimming took 0 bases from V and 3 from J; bases not matched to a gene: 6. The CDR3 runs 17 residues. DNA of the CDR3: TGTGCCAGCAGCTTAGCCCGGACAGGGGCGATCAATCAGCCCCAGCATTTT. Translation gives CASSLARTGAINQPQHF.

The gene calls are TRBV9 and TRBJ2-5; a weak D match, TRBD1 (5 bases). CDR3 length: 15 amino acids. Germline loops: CDR1 SGDLS, CDR2 YYNGEE. Deletions cut 0 bases from V and 2 bases from J, with 11 bases between. The CDR3 coding sequence is TGTGCCAGCAGCGTAGAGGCAGGGCGGCAAGAGACCCAGTACTTC. It codes for CASSVEAGRQETQYF.

V is TRBV28 and J is TRBJ2-1; 8 bases are a match to TRBD2. V shed 5 bases and J 6 bases; nucleotides not matched to a gene: 12. Germline values: CDR1 MDHEN, CDR2 SYDVKM. The CDR3 spans 16 residues. The CDR3: CASSPPGLVSANEQFF. The DNA of the CDR3 is TGTGCCAGCAGTCCACCGGGACTAGTTTCTGCCAATGAGCAGTTCTTC.

The V call is TRBV5-1, the J call TRBJ2-7; TRBD2 matches 10 bases. The CDR3 contains 14 residues. V shed 2 bases, J shed 6 bases, and the junction held 5 bases outside the gene matches. The germline CDR1 and CDR2 sequences are SGHRS and YFSETQ. DNA of the CDR3: TGCGCCAGCAGCTTAAAGGTAGCGGGAGGCGAGCAGTACTTC. This sequence encodes CASSLKVAGGEQYF.

The V gene is TRBV7-9, the J gene TRBJ2-3; the match to TRBD1 covers 7 bases. V trimming: 9 bases; J trimming: 2 bases; junction bases outside the gene matches: 2. The CDR3 sequence is 12 residues long. Germline assignment: CDR1 SEHNR and CDR2 FQNEAQ (reference sequence). The CDR3 nucleotides are TGTGCCAGGGGACAGAACACAGATACGCAGTATTTT. Protein sequence: CARGQNTDTQYF. The full variable domain, rest sourced from reference TRBV7-9 and TRBJ2-3, is DTGVSQNPRHKITKRGQNVTFRCDPISEHNRLYWYRQTLGQGPEFLTYFQNEAQLEKSRLLSDRFSAERPKGSFSTLEIQRTEQGDSAMYLCARGQNTDTQYFGPGTRLTVL.

The V gene is TRBV11-2, the J gene TRBJ1-1; D gene uncertain. The CDR3 spans 12 residues. Germline loops: CDR1 SGHAT, CDR2 FQNNGV. V was clipped by 6 bases and J by 4 bases, with 9 bases between them. CDR3 residues: CASRVVSTEAFF. CDR3 in DNA: TGTGCCAGCAGGGTAGTGAGCACTGAAGCTTTCTTT.

Turning to this clone: Other nucleotide sequences in the sample specify the same CDR3. The chain links TRBV5-1 to TRBJ2-3; D gene unclear. V lost 2 bases to trimming and J lost 3 bases, with 4 bases between them. CDR3 length: 12 residues. Germline assignment: CDR1 SGHRS and CDR2 YFSETQ. The CDR3 is CASSFLTDTQYF. DNA of the CDR3: TGCGCCAGCAGCTTTCTTACAGATACGCAGTATTTT. Filled out from reference TRBV5-1 and TRBJ2-3, the complete variable domain reads KAGVTQTPRYLIKTRGQQVTLSCSPISGHRSVSWYQQTPGQGLQFLFEYFSETQRNKGNFPGRFSGRQFSNSRSEMNVSTLELGDSALYLCASSFLTDTQYFGPGTRLTVL.